Sequencing of this T cell receptor (beta chain) was carried out in a study of blood T cell repertoires in COVID-19. Study information: In each case, the material was cDNA or gDNA derived from T cells, B-cell-depleted T cells, or PBMCs.

In its sample, this clone was seen a few times. Per the study methods: Reference gene primer amplification gave nucleated cell count estimates. TCRdb's copy holds only in-frame clones and misses some; the assay was immunoSEQ multiplex PCR. V and J calls plus clone size are reproduced from that table; the DNA served to infer D and trimming. The table has over 200,000 clones, more than 85% seen once; the top ten hold about 2%. This CDR3 spans 15 amino acids. V lost 0 bases to trimming and J lost 3 bases, with 12 bases between them. CDR1 SGHRS and CDR2 YFSETQ come from the germline V gene. The V and J genes are TRBV5-1 and TRBJ1-2; a weak D match, TRBD1 (5 bases). Sequences were obtained from peripheral blood. The clonotype comes from a man aged 35 to 55 with active or convalescent COVID-19. The CDR3 DNA reads as TGCGCCAGCAGCTTGGGGGGCACGGTAGACTATGGCTACACCTTC. Its translation: CASSLGGTVDYGYTF.